The 9 T cell receptor beta chains presented below share a single source sample, sequenced in a study of blood T cell repertoires in COVID-19. Only in-frame clones appear in the TCRdb table, and some are missing; sequencing was by immunoSEQ multiplex PCR. The data contain some 15,000 clones, over 75% of them singletons. Sequencing was done on a sample of peripheral blood. These receptors all come from a man aged 45 to 65 with active COVID-19.

The chain recombines TRBV10-3 with TRBJ1-2, with TRBD1 as a possible D gene (6 bases). V gave up 10 bases and J gave up 4 bases, with 19 bases separating them. Germline-derived CDR1 and CDR2 are ENHRY and SYGVKD. The CDR3 covers 14 residues. In DNA, the CDR3 is TGTGCCACCGCTAACAGGGATCCCCTCTATGGCTACACCTTC. Protein sequence: CATANRDPLYGYTF.

The CDR3, as DNA: TGTGCCAGCAGCCCGACTGGGCGGGATAGCAATCAGCCCCAGCATTTT. Translating it yields CASSPTGRDSNQPQHF. The chain couples TRBV7-2 to TRBJ1-5; D unresolved. Deletions cut 5 bases from V and 0 bases from J, with 14 bases between. The CDR3 loop spans 16 amino acids. Germline V gives CDR1 SGHTA, CDR2 FQGNSA.

This clone was recorded a few times. V usage is TRBV11-2 and J usage is TRBJ2-3, with D possibly matching TRBD2 (6 bases). The V and J ends lost 1 base and 2 bases respectively, with 13 bases between them. The CDR3 spans 16 residues. CDR1 is SGHAT and CDR2 is FQNNGV in the germline V gene. CDR3 region: CASSLAGRQPTDTQYF. The CDR3 DNA reads TGTGCCAGCAGCTTAGCCGGGAGACAGCCCACAGATACGCAGTATTTT.

The sample holds a few counts of this clone. The chain carries TRBV28 and TRBJ1-1; 8 bases align to TRBD1. Losses at the gene ends were 7 bases for V and 10 bases for J; bases not matched to a gene: 14. In germline, CDR1 is MDHEN, CDR2 SYDVKM. The CDR3 has 14 residues. The CDR3 here is CASKIPGTGYGAFF. CDR3 coding DNA: TGTGCCAGCAAAATTCCCGGGACAGGCTATGGAGCTTTCTTT.

V usage is TRBV7-9 and J usage is TRBJ2-2; TRBD1 agrees at 8 bases. This CDR3 is built from 15 residues. J gave up 6 bases and V 0 bases, and 3 bases lay outside the gene matches. Germline V lookup: CDR1 SEHNR, CDR2 FQNEAQ (reference sequence). In nucleotides, the CDR3 is TGTGCCAGCAGCTTAGCTCAGGGGGCGTCCGGGGAGCTGTTTTTT. Translated: CASSLAQGASGELFF. Looking up the rest from reference TRBV7-9 and TRBJ2-2 gives the full variable domain: DTGVSQNPRHKITKRGQNVTFRCDPISEHNRLYWYRQTLGQGPEFLTYFQNEAQLEKSRLLSDRFSAERPKGSFSTLEIQRTEQGDSAMYLCASSLAQGASGELFFGEGSRLTVL.

This chain joins TRBV5-4 and TRBJ1-2; D may be TRBD1 (6 bases). The CDR3 totals 13 residues. V lost 2 bases and J 3 bases, leaving 8 bases between the germline ends. Germline V CDR1 and CDR2: SGHNT, YYREEE (reference sequence). The CDR3, as DNA: TGTGCCAGCAGCTTAGACAGGTACTATGGCTACACCTTC. It encodes CASSLDRYYGYTF.

V gene TRBV29-1 combines with J gene TRBJ2-3; TRBD2 is a possible D gene (6 bases). Germline V gives CDR1 SQVTM, CDR2 ANQGSEA. The V end was cut by 5 bases, the J end by 0 bases, with 12 bases between. The CDR3 sequence is 14 residues long. The CDR3 spells CSVWAGTSTDTQYF. The CDR3 DNA reads TGCAGCGTTTGGGCGGGAACTAGCACAGATACGCAGTATTTT.

The rearrangement joins TRBV7-9 to TRBJ1-6, with TRBD1 as a possible D gene (5 bases). CDR1 is SEHNR, CDR2 FQNEAQ, per germline (reference sequence). The CDR3 length is 15 residues. With 1 base removed from V and 7 bases from J, the gap between germline ends came to 11 bases. CDR3 residues: CASSLEHTGNSPLHF. CDR3 nucleotide sequence: TGTGCCAGCAGCTTAGAACACACAGGAAATTCACCCCTCCACTTT.

The CDR3 DNA reads as TGTGCCAGCAGCCTTAGCCGGGACAGACCCACAGATACGCAGTATTTT. Amino acid sequence: CASSLSRDRPTDTQYF. This chain links TRBV5-5 with TRBJ2-3; 7 bases line up with TRBD1. Trimming cost V 4 bases and J 2 bases; bases outside gene matches: 10. The CDR3 is made up of 16 amino acids. Per the germline V gene, CDR1 is SGHKS and CDR2 is YYEKEE (reference sequence).